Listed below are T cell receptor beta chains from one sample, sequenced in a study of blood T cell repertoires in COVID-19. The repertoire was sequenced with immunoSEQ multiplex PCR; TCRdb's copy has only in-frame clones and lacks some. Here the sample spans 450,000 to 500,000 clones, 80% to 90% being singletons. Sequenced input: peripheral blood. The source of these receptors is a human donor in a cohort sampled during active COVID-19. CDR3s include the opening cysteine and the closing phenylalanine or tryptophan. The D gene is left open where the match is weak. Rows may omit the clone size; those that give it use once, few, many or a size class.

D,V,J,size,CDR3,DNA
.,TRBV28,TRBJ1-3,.,CASSPPGAGNTIYF,TGTGCCAGCAGCCCCCCGGGGGCTGGAAACACCATATATTTT
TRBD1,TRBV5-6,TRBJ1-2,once,CASSVGQGFPGGNTF,TGTGCCAGCAGCGTGGGACAGGGTTTTCCTGGGGGCAACACCTTC
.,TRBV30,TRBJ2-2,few,CAWSTHSGELFF,TGTGCCTGGAGTACTCATAGCGGGGAGCTGTTTTTT
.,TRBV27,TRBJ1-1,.,CASSYRRATTEAFF,TGTGCCAGCAGTTACCGCAGGGCGACCACTGAAGCTTTCTTT
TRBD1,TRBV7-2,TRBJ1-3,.,CASSQAGTGSYSGNTIYF,TGTGCCAGCAGCCAAGCCGGGACAGGGTCCTACTCTGGAAACACCATATATTTT
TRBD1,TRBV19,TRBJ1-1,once,CASSVQGAVNTEAFF,TGTGCCAGTAGTGTACAGGGGGCGGTGAACACTGAAGCTTTCTTT
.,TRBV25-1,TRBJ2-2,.,CASSGVRTSTGELFF,TGTGCCAGCAGTGGAGTTAGGACATCGACCGGGGAGCTGTTTTTT
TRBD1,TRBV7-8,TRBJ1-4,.,CASSPRQGVVNEKLFF,TGTGCCAGCAGCCCACGACAGGGGGTAGTTAATGAAAAACTGTTTTTT
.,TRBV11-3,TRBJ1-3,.,CASSKGGGPGNTIYF,TGTGCCAGCAGCAAAGGCGGGGGGCCTGGAAACACCATATATTTT
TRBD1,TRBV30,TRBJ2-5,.,CAARQGARETQYF,TGTGCCGCTCGACAGGGGGCGAGGGAGACCCAGTACTTC
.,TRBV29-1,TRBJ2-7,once,CSVGAGPSYEQYF,TGCAGCGTTGGGGCGGGACCCTCCTACGAGCAGTACTTC
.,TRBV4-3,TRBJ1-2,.,CASSQVLVEAYLNYGYTF,TGCGCCAGCAGCCAAGTTTTGGTGGAGGCCTACCTTAACTATGGCTACACCTTC
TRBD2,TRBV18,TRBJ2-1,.,CASSPSASGGNEQFF,TGTGCCAGCTCACCATCCGCTAGCGGGGGCAATGAGCAGTTCTTC
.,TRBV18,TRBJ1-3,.,CASSPGGNTIYF,TGTGCCAGCTCACCAGGCGGAAACACCATATATTTT
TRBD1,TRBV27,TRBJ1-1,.,CASRLGGTGGTGEAFF,TGTGCCAGCAGACTAGGGGGGACAGGGGGAACTGGAGAAGCTTTCTTT
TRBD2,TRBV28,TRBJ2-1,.,CASSLLGTSENEQFF,TGTGCCAGCAGTTTACTTGGGACTAGTGAAAATGAGCAGTTCTTC
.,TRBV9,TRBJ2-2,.,CASSVRGDTGELFF,TGTGCCAGCAGCGTACGGGGTGACACCGGGGAGCTGTTTTTT